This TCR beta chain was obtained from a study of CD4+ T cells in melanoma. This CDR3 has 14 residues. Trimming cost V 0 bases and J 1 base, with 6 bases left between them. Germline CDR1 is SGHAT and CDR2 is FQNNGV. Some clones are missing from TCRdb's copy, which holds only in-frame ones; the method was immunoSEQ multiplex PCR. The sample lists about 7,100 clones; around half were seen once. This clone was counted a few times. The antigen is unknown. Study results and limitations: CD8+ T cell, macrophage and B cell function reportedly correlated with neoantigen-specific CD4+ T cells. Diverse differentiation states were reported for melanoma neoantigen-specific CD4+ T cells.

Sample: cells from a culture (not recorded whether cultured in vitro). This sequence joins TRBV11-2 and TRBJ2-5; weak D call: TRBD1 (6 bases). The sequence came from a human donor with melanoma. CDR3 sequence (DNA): TGTGCCAGCAGCTTAGAGACAGGCCAAGAGACCCAGTACTTC. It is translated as CASSLETGQETQYF. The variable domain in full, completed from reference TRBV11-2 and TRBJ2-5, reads EAGVAQSPRYKIIEKRQSVAFWCNPISGHATLYWYQQILGQGPKLLIQFQNNGVVDDSQLPKDRFSAERLKGVDSTLKIQPAKLEDSAVYLCASSLETGQETQYFGPGTRLLVL.